The clone carrying this TCR beta chain appeared a few times. Its antigen is currently unknown. Other DNA sequences in the same sample also yield this CDR3. Produced via immunoSEQ multiplex PCR; TCRdb's table is partial and in-frame only. The table includes 45,000 to 65,000 clones, about 83% detected once. The source of the sample is a study of lymphopenia after photon versus proton radiotherapy. The study, taken as a whole, reports: Oligoclonal CD8+ Temra expansion after nadir drove photon patients' diversity drop. Authors raise, but do not show, better survival with proton therapy.

Trimming removed 4 bases from V and 3 bases from J, with 9 bases in between. This CDR3 has 12 residues. Germline V gene data show CDR1 as SQVTM and CDR2 as ANQGSEA. The sequences come from peripheral blood, collected from a patient treated with photon-based radiotherapy. This TCR derives from a man over 45 with gastric cancer. V usage is TRBV29-1 and J usage is TRBJ1-1, with D hard to call. The CDR3 nucleotides are TGCAGCGTTGGGGGTTGGGACACTGAAGCTTTCTTT. Translating it yields CSVGGWDTEAFF. Complete variable domain (other parts from reference TRBV29-1 and TRBJ1-1): SAVISQKPSRDICQRGTSLTIQCQVDSQVTMMFWYRQQPGQSLTLIATANQGSEATYESGFVIDKFPISRPNLTFSTLTVSNMSPEDSSIYLCSVGGWDTEAFFGQGTRLTVV.